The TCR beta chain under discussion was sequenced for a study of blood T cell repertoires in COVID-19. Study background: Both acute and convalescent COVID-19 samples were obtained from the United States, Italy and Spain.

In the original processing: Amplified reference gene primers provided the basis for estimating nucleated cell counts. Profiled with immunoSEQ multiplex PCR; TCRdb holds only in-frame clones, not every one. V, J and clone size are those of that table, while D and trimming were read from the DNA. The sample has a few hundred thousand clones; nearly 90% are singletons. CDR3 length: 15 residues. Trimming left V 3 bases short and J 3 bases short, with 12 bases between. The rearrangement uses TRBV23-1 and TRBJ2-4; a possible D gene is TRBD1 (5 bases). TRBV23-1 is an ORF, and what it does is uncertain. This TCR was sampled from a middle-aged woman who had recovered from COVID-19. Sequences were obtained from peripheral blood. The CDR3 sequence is CASSQIQVLKNIQYF. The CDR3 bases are TGCGCCAGCAGTCAGATACAGGTCCTCAAAAACATTCAGTACTTC.